This T cell receptor (beta chain) appears in the sequencing data of a study of T cell changes during pregnancy in multiple sclerosis. Here immunoSEQ multiplex PCR was the method, and the copy in TCRdb shows in-frame clones only, minus some. The data contain nearly 60,000 clones, about 89% of them singletons. The CDR3 covers 16 residues. With V trimmed by 2 bases and J by 5 bases, 5 bases remained unmatched. From germline, CDR1 is MNHEY and CDR2 SMNVEV (reference sequence). This sequence joins TRBV27 and TRBJ2-2, with 10 bases matching TRBD1. The sequence derives from a female donor in good health, enrolled as a control in a pregnancy study. The sample here was CD4+ T cells from peripheral blood mononuclear cells, taken after pregnancy. This chain's CDR3 is CASSLRGTGVTGELFF. CDR3 nucleotides: TGTGCCAGCAGTTTAAGAGGGACAGGGGTAACCGGGGAGCTGTTTTTT.